Sequencing of this TCR beta chain was carried out in a study of blood T cells in healthy people across ages. V was pared by 3 bases and J by 1 base, with 11 bases between. The CDR3 covers 15 residues. The germline V gene has CDR1 MRHNA and CDR2 SNTAGT. PCR was performed a second time for about 7 to 11 cycles using a sample-barcoded 5' primer and a J-beta primer mix. Each of the cDNA molecules was tagged by a template-switch adaptor with 12 random nucleotides. TCRdb recomputed calls from the 5' RACE reads with MiXCR, one row per CDR3 protein. The data hold around 900,000 distinct CDR3 sequences, with approximately 50% observed a single time.

This TCR came from a woman aged 55-69 years in good health. Material: blood. This chain uses TRBV6-4 with TRBJ2-3; D remains unclear. The CDR3 spells CASSEWGLGTDTQYF. CDR3 nucleotides: TGTGCCAGCAGTGAATGGGGTCTAGGCACAGATACGCAGTATTTT.